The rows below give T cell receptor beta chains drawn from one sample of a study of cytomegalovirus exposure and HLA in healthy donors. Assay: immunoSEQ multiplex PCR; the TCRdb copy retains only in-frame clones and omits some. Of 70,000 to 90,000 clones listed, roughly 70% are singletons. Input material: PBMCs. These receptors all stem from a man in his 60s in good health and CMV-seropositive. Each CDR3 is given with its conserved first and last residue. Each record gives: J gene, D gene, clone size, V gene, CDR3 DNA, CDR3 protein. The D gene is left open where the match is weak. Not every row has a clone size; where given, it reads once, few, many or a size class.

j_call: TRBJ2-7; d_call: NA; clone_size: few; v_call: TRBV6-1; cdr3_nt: TGTGCCAGCAGTTACGGACTTGTGCAGTACTTC; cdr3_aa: CASSYGLVQYF
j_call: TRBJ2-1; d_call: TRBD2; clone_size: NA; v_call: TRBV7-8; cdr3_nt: TGTGCCAGCAGCTTAGCTAGCGGGGGGGCCTACAATGAGCAGTTCTTC; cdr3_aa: CASSLASGGAYNEQFF
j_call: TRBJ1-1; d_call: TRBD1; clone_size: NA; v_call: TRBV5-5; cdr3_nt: TGTGCCAGCAGCTTTGGCCGGGACAGGTGGAACACTGAAGCTTTCTTT; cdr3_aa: CASSFGRDRWNTEAFF
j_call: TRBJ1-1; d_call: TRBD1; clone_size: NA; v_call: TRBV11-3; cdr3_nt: TGTGCCAGCAGCTTACCTTCTCGGACAGGCCTGAACACTGAAGCTTTCTTT; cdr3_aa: CASSLPSRTGLNTEAFF
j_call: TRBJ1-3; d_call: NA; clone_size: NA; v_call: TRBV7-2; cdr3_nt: TGTGCCAGCAGCTTAGGGGGGCAGGGGTTGTCTGGAAACACCATATATTTT; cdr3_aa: CASSLGGQGLSGNTIYF
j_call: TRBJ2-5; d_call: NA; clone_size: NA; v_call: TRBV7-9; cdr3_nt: TGTTCCAGCAGCCCAATTTGGCAGGTCCAAGAGACCCAGTACTTC; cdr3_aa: CSSSPIWQVQETQYF
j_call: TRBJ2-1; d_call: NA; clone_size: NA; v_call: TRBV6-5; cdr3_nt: TGTGCCAGCAGTTACAGCTATGAGCAGTTCTTC; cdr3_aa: CASSYSYEQFF
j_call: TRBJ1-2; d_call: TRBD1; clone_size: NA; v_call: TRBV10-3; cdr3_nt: TGTGCCATCTGGACAGGAGCCTATGGCTACACCTTC; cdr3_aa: CAIWTGAYGYTF
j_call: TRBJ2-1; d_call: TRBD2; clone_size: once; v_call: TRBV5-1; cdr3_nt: TGCGCCAGCAGCTTCTGGACTAGCGGTTACAATGAGCAGTTCTTC; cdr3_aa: CASSFWTSGYNEQFF
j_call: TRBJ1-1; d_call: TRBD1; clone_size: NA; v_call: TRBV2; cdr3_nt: TGTGCCAGCACCTCAGACAGGGCTAGTGAAGCTTTCTTT; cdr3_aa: CASTSDRASEAFF
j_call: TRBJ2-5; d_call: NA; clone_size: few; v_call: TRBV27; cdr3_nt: TGTGCCAGCAGTTTATACGGCGGAACCGGGGCCCAGTACTTC; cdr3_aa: CASSLYGGTGAQYF
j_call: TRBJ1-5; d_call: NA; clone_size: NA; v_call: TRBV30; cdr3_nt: TGTGCCTGGAGCGCAGGAATGGATCAGCCCCAGCATTTT; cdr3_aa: CAWSAGMDQPQHF
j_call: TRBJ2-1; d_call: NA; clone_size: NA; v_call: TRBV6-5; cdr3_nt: TGTGCCAGCAGTTACGAAGAACCCCCAGGGAATGAGCAGTTCTTC; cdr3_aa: CASSYEEPPGNEQFF
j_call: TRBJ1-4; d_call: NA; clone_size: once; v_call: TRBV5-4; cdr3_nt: TGTGCCAGCAGCCCTTCCGGGGGAACTAATGAAAAACTGTTTTTT; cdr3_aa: CASSPSGGTNEKLFF
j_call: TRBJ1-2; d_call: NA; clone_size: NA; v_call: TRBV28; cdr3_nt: TGTGCCAGCAGTTGGGGACTCAACAATGGCTACACCTTC; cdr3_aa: CASSWGLNNGYTF
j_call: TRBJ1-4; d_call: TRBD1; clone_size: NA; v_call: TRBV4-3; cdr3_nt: TGCGCCAGCAGCCAAGATGGGACAGGGGGCGATGAAAAACTGTTTTTT; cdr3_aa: CASSQDGTGGDEKLFF
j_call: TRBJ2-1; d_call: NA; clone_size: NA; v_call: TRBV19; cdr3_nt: TGTGCCAGTAGTATAGGACTCCTCAATGAGCAGTTCTTC; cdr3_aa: CASSIGLLNEQFF
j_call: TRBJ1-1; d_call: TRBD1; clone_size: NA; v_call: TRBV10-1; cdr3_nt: TGCGCCAGCAGTCAGGGGGTTGAAGCTTTCTTT; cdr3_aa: CASSQGVEAFF
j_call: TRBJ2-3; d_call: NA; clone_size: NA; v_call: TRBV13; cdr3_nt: TGTGCCAGCAGCCCCTCGGGCCTCATGGGGCGCACAGATACGCAGTATTTT; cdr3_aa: CASSPSGLMGRTDTQYF
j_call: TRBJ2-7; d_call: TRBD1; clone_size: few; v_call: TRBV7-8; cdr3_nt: TGTGCCAGCAGCTTAGATCGGGACAGTCTCTTTTACGAGCAGTACTTC; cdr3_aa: CASSLDRDSLFYEQYF
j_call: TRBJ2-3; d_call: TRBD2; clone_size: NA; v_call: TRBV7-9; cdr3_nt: TGTGCCAGCAGCCCGACTAGCGGTCAGAGAAGGGATACGCAGTATTTT; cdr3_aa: CASSPTSGQRRDTQYF
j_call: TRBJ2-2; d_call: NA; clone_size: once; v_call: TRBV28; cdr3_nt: TGTGCCAGCAGGGGCTCCGCCGGGGAGCTGTTTTTT; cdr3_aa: CASRGSAGELFF
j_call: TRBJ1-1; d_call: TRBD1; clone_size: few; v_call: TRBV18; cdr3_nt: TGTGCCAGCTCCCTCACAGGGGACACTGAAGCTTTCTTT; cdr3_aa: CASSLTGDTEAFF
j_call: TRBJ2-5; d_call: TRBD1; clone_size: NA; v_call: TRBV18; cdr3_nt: TGTGCCAGCTCACCTAGGGACAGGTTAGCCTTGGAGACCCAGTACTTC; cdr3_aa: CASSPRDRLALETQYF
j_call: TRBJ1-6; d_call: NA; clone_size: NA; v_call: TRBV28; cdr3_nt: TGTGCCAGCAGTTCCGTACCCGGGTCCTATAATTCACCCCTCCACTTT; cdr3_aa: CASSSVPGSYNSPLHF
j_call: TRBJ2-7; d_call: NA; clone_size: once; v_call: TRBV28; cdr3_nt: TGTGCCAGCAGCCCCACCCCGCCTCCGGAGGGGCAGTACTTC; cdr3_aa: CASSPTPPPEGQYF
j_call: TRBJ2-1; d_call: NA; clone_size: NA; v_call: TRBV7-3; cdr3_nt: TGTGCCAGCAGCTCCTCCCTAGCGTTTGAGCAGTTCTTC; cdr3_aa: CASSSSLAFEQFF
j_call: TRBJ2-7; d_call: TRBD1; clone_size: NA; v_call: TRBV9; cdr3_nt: TGTGCCAGCAGCGCCGGGACAGGAAATTACTACGAGCAGTACTTC; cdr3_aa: CASSAGTGNYYEQYF
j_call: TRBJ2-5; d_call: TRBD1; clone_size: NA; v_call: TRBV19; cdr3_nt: TGTGCCAGTAGTATAATGGGGCAGGGGGTAGAGACCCAGTACTTC; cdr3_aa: CASSIMGQGVETQYF
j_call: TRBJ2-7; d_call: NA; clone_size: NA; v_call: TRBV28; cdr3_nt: TGTGCCAGCCGGGGTAGGACAGCCTACGAGCAGTACTTC; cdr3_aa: CASRGRTAYEQYF
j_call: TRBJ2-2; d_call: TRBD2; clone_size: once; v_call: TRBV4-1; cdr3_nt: TGCGCCAGCAGCCAAGTTGTGGGAGGGACCGGGGAGCTGTTTTTT; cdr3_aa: CASSQVVGGTGELFF
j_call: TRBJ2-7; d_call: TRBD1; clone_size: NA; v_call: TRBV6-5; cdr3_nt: TGTGCCAGCAGTTACGGGACAGTTGACTACGAGCAGTACTTC; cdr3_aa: CASSYGTVDYEQYF
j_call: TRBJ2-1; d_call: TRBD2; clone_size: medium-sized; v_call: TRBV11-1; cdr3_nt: TGTGCCAGCAGCCACTGGGGGACTAGTCCCTCCGAGCAGTTCTTC; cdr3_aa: CASSHWGTSPSEQFF
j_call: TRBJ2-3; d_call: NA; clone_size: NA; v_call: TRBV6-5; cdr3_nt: TGTGCCAGCAGGGGGACTAGCACAGATACGCAGTATTTT; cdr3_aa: CASRGTSTDTQYF
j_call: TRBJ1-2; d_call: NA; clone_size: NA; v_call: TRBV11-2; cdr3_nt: TGTGCCAGCAGCTTAGACATCAACTATGGCTACACCTTC; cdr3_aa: CASSLDINYGYTF
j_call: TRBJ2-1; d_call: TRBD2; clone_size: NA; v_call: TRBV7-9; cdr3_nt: TGTGCCAGCAGCCTTTCGACTAGCTTGGATGAGCAGTTCTTC; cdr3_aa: CASSLSTSLDEQFF
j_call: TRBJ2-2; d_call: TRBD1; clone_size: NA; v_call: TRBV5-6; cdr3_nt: TGTGCCAGCAGCTTGGTGGGGACAGGCGCGAACACCGGGGAGCTGTTTTTT; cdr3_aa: CASSLVGTGANTGELFF
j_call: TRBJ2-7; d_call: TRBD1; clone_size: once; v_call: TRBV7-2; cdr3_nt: TGTGCCAGCAGCTCCGGCCTAGGGACAGTCGAGCAGTACTTC; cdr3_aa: CASSSGLGTVEQYF
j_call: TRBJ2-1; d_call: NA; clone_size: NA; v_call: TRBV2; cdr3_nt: TGTGCCAGCAGTGAAGCCTCCGGGTCGAGCTCCTACAATGAGCAGTTCTTC; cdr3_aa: CASSEASGSSSYNEQFF
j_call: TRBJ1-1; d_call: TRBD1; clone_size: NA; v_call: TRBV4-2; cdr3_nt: TGTGCCAGCAGCCAGCAACCAGACAGGGCGAACACTGAAGCTTTCTTT; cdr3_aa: CASSQQPDRANTEAFF
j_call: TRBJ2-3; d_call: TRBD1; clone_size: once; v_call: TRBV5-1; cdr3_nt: TGCGCCAGCAGCATGGACAGGGGAACGCAGTATTTT; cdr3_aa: CASSMDRGTQYF
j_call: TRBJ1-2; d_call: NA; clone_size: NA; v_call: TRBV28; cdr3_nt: TGTGCCAGCAGTTCCGAGACAGGTCCCCTTGGCTACACCTTC; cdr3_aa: CASSSETGPLGYTF
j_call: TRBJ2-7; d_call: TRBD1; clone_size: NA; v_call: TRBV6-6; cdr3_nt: TGTGCCAGCACCCAGGGGGACTCCTACGAGCAGTACTTC; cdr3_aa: CASTQGDSYEQYF
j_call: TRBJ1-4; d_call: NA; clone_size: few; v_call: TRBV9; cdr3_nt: TGTGCCAGCAGCGTAAACCCCTCTGAGCGTCTGTTTTTT; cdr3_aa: CASSVNPSERLFF